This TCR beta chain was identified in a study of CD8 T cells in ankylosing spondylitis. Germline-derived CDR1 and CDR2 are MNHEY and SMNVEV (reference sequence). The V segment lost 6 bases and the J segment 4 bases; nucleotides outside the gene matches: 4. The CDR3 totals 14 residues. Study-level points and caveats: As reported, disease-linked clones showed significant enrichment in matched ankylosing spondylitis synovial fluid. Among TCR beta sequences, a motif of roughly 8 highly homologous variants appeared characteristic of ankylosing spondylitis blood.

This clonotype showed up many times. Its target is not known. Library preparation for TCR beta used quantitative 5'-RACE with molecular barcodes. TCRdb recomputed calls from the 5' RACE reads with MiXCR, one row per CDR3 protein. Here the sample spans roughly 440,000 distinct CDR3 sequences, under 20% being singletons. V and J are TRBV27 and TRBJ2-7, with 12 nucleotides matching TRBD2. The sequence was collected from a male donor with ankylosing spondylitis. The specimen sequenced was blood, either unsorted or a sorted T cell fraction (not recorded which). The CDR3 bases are TGTGCCAGCAGGCGGACTAGCGGGGTTTACGAGCAGTACTTC. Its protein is CASRRTSGVYEQYF.